This TCR beta chain appears in the sequencing data of a study of vaccination effects on CD4 cells after COVID-19. At the level of the study: Antigen-specific CD4+ T cells were first expanded with viral peptide pools by the ViraFEST assay and only then sequenced. Regarding the study as a whole: Relatively few convalescent patients took part in the study, which had no early post-infection timepoints. After vaccination, at late timepoints, clones induced by infection and by vaccine contracted markedly.

The length of the CDR3 is 15 residues. The germline V gene has CDR1 SGHDN and CDR2 FVKESK. Profiling relied on immunoSEQ multiplex PCR, and the TCRdb table lists in-frame clones only, not all of them. The sample records fewer than 35,000 clones, around 70% being singletons. Culture proceeded for under twelve days, and CD4+ T cells were then isolated. All study participants received two doses of BNT162b2 or mRNA-1273 vaccine. Absence of prior SARS-CoV-2 infection characterized the vaccine recipients, who showed negative nucleocapsid antibodies. On this clone: What it binds is unknown. A read error may produce the germline difference seen at one junction end.

The starting material was CD4+ T cells from PBMCs cultured without peptide, obtained after COVID-19 vaccination. The clonotype was recovered from a human donor who received a COVID-19 vaccine. The rearrangement joins TRBV14 to TRBJ1-2, with 8 bases lining up with TRBD1. CDR3 nucleotides: TGTGCCAGCAGTCAAGACAGGGGACCCTTCTATGGCTACACCTTC. Protein: CASSQDRGPFYGYTF.